These 21 T cell receptor beta chains originate from one sample sequenced in a study of early T cells in non-severe SARS-CoV-2 infection. MiXCR, applied by TCRdb to the 5' RACE reads, yields one record per CDR3 protein. The sample records about 30,000 distinct CDR3 sequences, about 5.7% being singletons. The sample consisted of whole blood. The receptors here all came from an adult who was a healthcare worker with PCR-confirmed SARS-CoV-2 infection or an uninfected control (not recorded which).

The rearrangement links TRBV2 to TRBJ2-4; TRBD1 is a possible D gene (5 bases). The CDR3 extends over 15 amino acids. Trimming left V 5 bases short and J 2 bases short, with 13 bases between. CDR1 is SNHLY and CDR2 is FYNNEI in the germline V gene. CDR3 amino acids: CASSPGRGSKNIQYF. Here the CDR3 DNA reads TGTGCCAGCAGTCCAGGAAGGGGATCCAAAAACATTCAGTACTTC.

Many counts were recorded for this clonotype. The chain combines TRBV7-6 with TRBJ2-5; D call uncertain. The CDR3 sequence is 12 residues long. Trimming removed 5 bases from V and 3 bases from J, with 7 bases in between. Germline lookup yields CDR1 SGHVS and CDR2 FNYEAQ. The CDR3 sequence is CASSPIEETQYF. The CDR3 bases are TGTGCCAGCAGCCCTATAGAAGAGACCCAGTACTTC. The full variable domain, its missing parts supplied by reference TRBV7-6 and TRBJ2-5, is GAGVSQSPRYKVTKRGQDVALRCDPISGHVSLYWYRQALGQGPEFLTYFNYEAQQDKSGLPNDRFSAERPEGSISTLTIQRTEQRDSAMYRCASSPIEETQYFGPGTRLLVL.

This clonotype was detected only a few times. The V call is TRBV12-3 or TRBV12-4, the J call TRBJ2-3; D is unclear. V dropped 5 bases and J dropped 3 bases, with 3 bases sitting between them. CDR3 length equals 11 residues. The CDR3 sequence is CASSRTDTQYF. The CDR3 DNA follows: TGTGCCAGCAGTCGAACAGATACGCAGTATTTT.

Ten or more counts support this clonotype. This chain's CDR3 is CASSQEGRVTQETQYF. The CDR3 DNA reads as TGTGCCAGCAGCCAGGAGGGAAGGGTTACTCAAGAGACCCAGTACTTC. The chain links TRBV3-1 to TRBJ2-5; tentatively, D is TRBD2 (6 bases). There are 16 residues in the CDR3. Germline V gives CDR1 LGHDT, CDR2 YNNKEL (reference sequence). V gave up 3 bases and J gave up 2 bases, with 16 bases separating them.

In this sample, this clonotype turned up many times. The V gene is TRBV20-1, the J gene TRBJ2-1; 8 bases agree with TRBD2. The CDR3 consists of 13 residues. J was trimmed by 2 bases and V by 3 bases; bases with no gene match: 0. Germline V lookup: CDR1 DFQATT, CDR2 SNEGSKA (reference sequence). CDR3 amino acids: CSASGGAYNEQFF. Here the CDR3 DNA reads TGCAGTGCTAGCGGGGGGGCCTACAATGAGCAGTTCTTC.

This clonotype has a count of ten or more. Written as DNA, the CDR3 is TGCGCCAGCAGGAAAGGGACTCAAGCTAACTATGGCTACACCTTC. Translated, it gives CASRKGTQANYGYTF. The gene calls are TRBV5-1 and TRBJ1-2, with D perhaps matching TRBD1 (5 bases). The V gene lost 5 bases and the J gene lost 0 bases, with 14 bases spanning the gap. The germline gives CDR1 SGHRS, CDR2 YFSETQ. The CDR3 has 15 residues.

This clonotype was counted at least ten times. The V call is TRBV12-3 or TRBV12-4, the J call TRBJ2-1, with 8 bases aligning to TRBD1. V lost 2 bases, J lost 5 bases, and 8 bases stayed unmatched. The CDR3 spans 16 residues. The CDR3: CASSLSRTGSHNEQFF. CDR3 nucleotide sequence: TGTGCCAGCAGTTTATCCCGGACAGGGTCCCACAATGAGCAGTTCTTC.

This clonotype showed up just a few times. This sequence joins TRBV7-2 and TRBJ1-6; D possibly corresponds to TRBD1 (5 bases). Germline V gives CDR1 SGHTA, CDR2 FQGNSA. The CDR3 has 13 amino acids. V was cut by 5 bases and J by 6 bases, with 8 bases left in between. CDR3 sequence reads: CASSPGGNSPLHF. The CDR3 region has the DNA TGTGCCAGCAGCCCCGGGGGTAATTCACCCCTCCACTTT.

The chain recombines TRBV12-3 or TRBV12-4 with TRBJ1-5; TRBD1 is a possible D gene (5 bases). Trimming shortened V by 1 base and J by 9 bases, and 7 bases separated the two germline ends. The CDR3 spans 12 residues. CDR3 protein: CASSLGGVPQHF. The CDR3 DNA follows: TGTGCCAGCAGTTTAGGGGGGGTGCCCCAGCATTTT.

As to this clonotype: A single base separates this from a much larger clone, so it may be a read error. The genes are TRBV15 and TRBJ2-1; no clear D. V lost 3 bases to trimming and J lost 8 bases, with 14 bases between them. There are 14 residues in the CDR3. The germline gives CDR1 LNHNV, CDR2 YYDKDF (reference sequence). The CDR3 protein is CATSRTLPPDEQFF. CDR3 sequence (DNA): TGTGCCACCAGCAGGACGCTCCCCCCCGATGAGCAGTTCTTC.

This clonotype was counted at least ten times. The chain combines TRBV20-1 with TRBJ1-5; D uncertain. Trimming shortened V by 0 bases and J by 2 bases, and 17 bases separated the two germline ends. CDR3 length equals 17 residues. The germline V gene has CDR1 DFQATT and CDR2 SNEGSKA (reference sequence). For the CDR3, the DNA is TGCAGTGCTAGAGAACACAAAGGGAGTTGGGGCAATCAGCCCCAGCATTTT. It codes for CSAREHKGSWGNQPQHF.

This clonotype was detected ten times or more. The chain has TRBV7-2 and TRBJ2-3; no firm D call. This CDR3 is built from 15 residues. Trimming left V 5 bases short and J 6 bases short, with 18 bases between. The V gene's germline CDR1 is SGHTA and CDR2 FQGNSA. The CDR3 spells CASSPRSSQGDTQYF. Here the CDR3 DNA reads TGTGCCAGCAGCCCCCGCAGTTCCCAAGGGGATACGCAGTATTTT.

At least ten counts were recorded for this clonotype. The chain joins TRBV3-1 to TRBJ2-4; 10 bases are shared with TRBD1. Germline V gene sequence: CDR1 LGHDT, CDR2 YNNKEL (reference sequence). Trimming at V came to 4 bases and at J to 1 base, leaving 7 bases not matched to a gene. The CDR3 sequence is 17 residues long. CDR3 bases: TGTGCCAGCAGCCCAACGACAGGGGGCATGGCCAAAAACATTCAGTACTTC. Translated: CASSPTTGGMAKNIQYF.

This clonotype has just a few counts. The V and J genes are TRBV7-6 and TRBJ2-3, with D unresolved. V was shortened by 5 bases and J by 5 bases, with 14 bases between the two germline ends. Germline CDR1 and CDR2: SGHVS and FNYEAQ. The CDR3 contains 14 residues. CDR3 DNA: TGTGCCAGCAGCCCTTGGCCGGAAAAAGATACGCAGTATTTT. The encoded protein is CASSPWPEKDTQYF.

This clonotype was observed a few times. The chain couples TRBV28 to TRBJ1-2; no clear D. Trimming pared 11 bases from V and 4 bases from J, leaving 17 bases between. Germline V gene sequence: CDR1 MDHEN, CDR2 SYDVKM. The length of the CDR3 is 13 residues. The CDR3 region has the DNA TGTGCCGCCCGACGACGGGCATCCTATGGCTACACCTTC. Its protein is CAARRRASYGYTF.

In its sample, this clonotype was seen many times. This chain joins TRBV4-2 and TRBJ1-1; 11 bases are shared with TRBD1. Per the germline V gene, CDR1 is LGHNA and CDR2 is YNFKEQ. The V segment lost 4 bases and the J segment 8 bases; nucleotides outside the gene matches: 6. CDR3 size: 14 residues. The CDR3 DNA reads as TGTGCCAGCAGCCTTTCCGGACAGGGGGCCGAAGCTTTCTTT. Its protein product is CASSLSGQGAEAFF.

In its sample, this clonotype was seen a few times. This chain joins TRBV7-2 and TRBJ1-4, with 7 bases matching TRBD1. The V gene end was trimmed by 5 bases and the J gene end by 5 bases; junction bases not matched to a gene: 8. Germline lookup yields CDR1 SGHTA and CDR2 FQGNSA. The CDR3 spans 15 residues. The DNA of the CDR3 is TGTGCCAGCAGCACAGGGGACCGTCGAAATGAAAAACTGTTTTTT. Protein sequence: CASSTGDRRNEKLFF.

J is TRBJ2-7 and V is TRBV4-3; 10 bases match TRBD1. The germline CDR1 and CDR2 sequences are LGHNA and YSLEER. The CDR3 has 15 residues. J was trimmed by 5 bases and V by 1 base; bases with no gene match: 5. The CDR3: CASSQGGQGSDEQYF. The DNA of the CDR3 is TGCGCCAGCAGCCAAGGGGGACAGGGGTCGGACGAGCAGTACTTC.

At least ten counts were recorded for this clonotype. This chain links TRBV29-1 with TRBJ2-3; 7 positions match TRBD2. The CDR3 sequence is 14 residues long. V was clipped by 6 bases and J by 0 bases; unmatched bases: 6. Germline V CDR1 and CDR2: SQVTM, ANQGSEA. This chain's CDR3 is CSVGAGTSTDTQYF. For the CDR3, the DNA is TGCAGCGTGGGAGCGGGAACTAGCACAGATACGCAGTATTTT.

This clonotype was recorded at least ten times. The chain couples TRBV11-2 to TRBJ2-3; D is tentatively TRBD1 or TRBD2 (6 bases each). The CDR3 loop spans 14 amino acids. V was cut by 5 bases and J by 5 bases, with 14 bases left in between. Germline-derived CDR1 and CDR2 are SGHAT and FQNNGV. CDR3: CASSQGTPRDTQYF. Here the CDR3 DNA reads TGTGCCAGCAGCCAGGGGACTCCACGAGATACGCAGTATTTT.

This clonotype has a count of ten or more. The chain links TRBV9 to TRBJ1-2; tentative D call: TRBD1 (6 bases). CDR1 is SGDLS, CDR2 YYNGEE, per germline. The length of the CDR3 is 16 residues. The V end was cut by 6 bases, the J end by 6 bases, with 24 bases between. The chain's CDR3 is CASNLLGQGSFDGYTF. The CDR3 region has the DNA TGTGCCAGCAACCTTTTGGGGCAGGGGAGCTTCGATGGCTACACCTTC.